The rows below give T cell receptor beta chains drawn from one sample of a study of blood T cells in healthy people across ages. TCRdb processed the 5' RACE reads anew with MiXCR; each CDR3 protein has one entry. The sample records over a million distinct CDR3 sequences, approximately 43% being singletons. The sequenced sample was blood. The receptors were sampled from a woman between 18 and 30 years old in good health. CDR3s include the opening cysteine and the closing phenylalanine or tryptophan. Fields, in order: V gene, J gene, D gene, clone size, CDR3 DNA, CDR3 protein. The D gene is left open where the match is weak. Only part of the rows carry a size: once, few, many, or a class if the clone is expanded.

TRBV29-1	TRBJ2-1	.	many	TGCAGCGCCTTACGGGCGGCGGGGTTGTTCTTC	CSALRAAGLFF
TRBV20-1	TRBJ1-1	TRBD1	.	TGCAGTGCTTTCGACAGGGGGGGAAACACTGAAGCTTTCTTT	CSAFDRGGNTEAFF
TRBV2	TRBJ2-5	.	.	TGTGCCAGCAACCCTGAGGGCCAAGAGACCCAGTACTTC	CASNPEGQETQYF
TRBV12-3/TRBV12-4	TRBJ1-2	TRBD1	.	TGTGCCTGCAGTTCCGACAGGGGCTTCCAGTATGGCTACACCTTC	CACSSDRGFQYGYTF
TRBV21-1	TRBJ1-2	.	few	TGTGCCAGCAGCGGACGGACAGGGTCAAGCTATGGCTACACCTTC	CASSGRTGSSYGYTF
TRBV9	TRBJ1-2	.	few	TGTGCCAGCAGCGCAGAGGGACGGACCCCCTATGGCTACACCTTC	CASSAEGRTPYGYTF
TRBV2	TRBJ2-7	.	few	TGTGCCACGACGGCAGGGCGCGAGCAGTACTTC	CATTAGREQYF
TRBV15	TRBJ2-5	TRBD2	.	TGTACCACCAGCAGAGAGCAATTCGGGGGGTCCCAGTACTTC	CTTSREQFGGSQYF
TRBV29-1	TRBJ2-2	.	.	TGCAGCGCTGACAGGTCGAACACCGGGGAGCTGTTTTTT	CSADRSNTGELFF
TRBV10-2	TRBJ2-3	.	.	TGCGCCAGCAGTGAGTCAACTATTGCTAGCACAGATACGCAGTATTTT	CASSESTIASTDTQYF
TRBV6-5	TRBJ1-6	.	.	TGTGCCAGCACGTCTGAGGGGCGGAATTCACCCCTCCACTTT	CASTSEGRNSPLHF
TRBV18	TRBJ1-2	TRBD1	.	TGTGCCAGCTCAGGACAGGGGATTACTGGCTACACCTTC	CASSGQGITGYTF
TRBV7-3	TRBJ2-1	.	few	TGTGCCAGCAGCTTACTGGGCCTAGGTGAGCAGTTCTTC	CASSLLGLGEQFF
TRBV19	TRBJ1-1	.	few	TGTGCCAGTAGTATAGCTGGGCTACCGAACACTGAAGCTTTCTTT	CASSIAGLPNTEAFF
TRBV20-1	TRBJ2-7	TRBD1	.	TGCAGTGTGGTCCGAAGGACAGGGGGCCAGCAGTACTTC	CSVVRRTGGQQYF
TRBV4-2	TRBJ2-7	TRBD2	.	TGTGCCAGCAGCCAATCTAGCGGGGGGAACAATGAGCAGTACTTC	CASSQSSGGNNEQYF
TRBV5-1	TRBJ1-1	.	.	TGCGCCAGCAGCTTGGTGGAGATGAACACTGAAGCTTTCTTT	CASSLVEMNTEAFF
TRBV2	TRBJ2-5	TRBD2	.	TGTGCCAGCAGTGAGTGGGGACTAGCGGGGGAGACCCAGTACTTC	CASSEWGLAGETQYF
TRBV20-1	TRBJ1-5	.	.	TGCAGTGCTAGACCAGGGCCCTGGAGCAATCAGCCCCAGCATTTT	CSARPGPWSNQPQHF
TRBV7-8	TRBJ2-1	TRBD2	many	TGTGCCAGCAGCTTTCTAGCGGGAGGGGTCGATGAGCAGTTCTTC	CASSFLAGGVDEQFF
TRBV7-2	TRBJ2-1	.	.	TGTGCCAGCAGAGAGATGGGTGCGGCATACAATGAGCAGTTCTTC	CASREMGAAYNEQFF
TRBV27	TRBJ2-1	.	few	TGTGCCAGCACCGACAGCGGCTCCTACAATGAGCAGTTCTTC	CASTDSGSYNEQFF
TRBV6-5	TRBJ1-5	.	.	TGTGCCAGCAGACCCCACGACTCGAAGCCCCAGCATTTT	CASRPHDSKPQHF
TRBV3-1	TRBJ2-1	.	.	TGTGCCAGCAGCCCGGTGGGGAGCTCCTACAATGAGCAGTTCTTC	CASSPVGSSYNEQFF
TRBV27	TRBJ2-7	TRBD1	many	TGTGCCAGCAGTTTTACAGGGGGCAACCTCTACGAGCAGTACTTC	CASSFTGGNLYEQYF
TRBV12-3/TRBV12-4	TRBJ2-3	.	.	TGTGCCAGCAGTTCAATTTTCCCTTTTGGGTCCAGCACAGATACGCAGTATTTT	CASSSIFPFGSSTDTQYF
TRBV28	TRBJ2-2	.	.	TGTGCCAGCAGTTCACCCGACGGCATATGGGACACCGGGGAGCTGTTTTTT	CASSSPDGIWDTGELFF
TRBV11-2	TRBJ2-7	.	few	TGTGCCAGCAGCTTAGATGGTAGTTTCTACTACGAGCAGTACTTC	CASSLDGSFYYEQYF
TRBV4-2	TRBJ2-1	.	few	TGTGCCAGCAGCCATGAAAGGATCGGGCATGGCAATGAGCAGTTCTTC	CASSHERIGHGNEQFF
TRBV5-1	TRBJ1-6	.	.	TGCGCCAGCAGCTTGGTGATGCCCTATATCGGTAATTCACCCCTCCACTTT	CASSLVMPYIGNSPLHF
TRBV21-1	TRBJ2-5	.	few	TGTGCCAGCAGCAAAGCCAGGGACAGGGGATATCAAGAGACCCAGTACTTC	CASSKARDRGYQETQYF
TRBV12-3/TRBV12-4	TRBJ2-1	.	few	TGTGCCAGCAGTTTAGCGCACTTAAACAATGAGCAGTTCTTC	CASSLAHLNNEQFF
TRBV2	TRBJ2-7	.	.	TGTGCCAGCAAGGGGCAGCCCTACGAGCAGTACTTC	CASKGQPYEQYF
TRBV12-3/TRBV12-4	TRBJ2-1	.	.	TGTGCCAGCAACTCTCCCGGGACGGATTACAATGAGCAGTTCTTC	CASNSPGTDYNEQFF
TRBV3-1	TRBJ1-2	TRBD1	.	TGTGCCAGCAGCCAAGTCTCGGGACAGGGTAGGGCTAACTATGGCTACACCTTC	CASSQVSGQGRANYGYTF
TRBV20-1	TRBJ1-2	.	.	TGCAGTGCTAGAGAACAGACCCACTATGGCTACACCTTC	CSAREQTHYGYTF
TRBV29-1	TRBJ2-1	TRBD2	.	TGCAGCGTCCTCGGGACTAGCGGGATCTCCTACAATGAGCAGTTCTTC	CSVLGTSGISYNEQFF
TRBV5-5	TRBJ1-2	TRBD1	.	TGTGCCAGCAGCTTATCAGGGGGTTTTCAAACTAACTATGGCTACACCTTC	CASSLSGGFQTNYGYTF
TRBV20-1	TRBJ1-5	.	.	TGCAGTGCTAGAGATCCACAGACCAATCAGCCCCAGCATTTT	CSARDPQTNQPQHF
TRBV20-1	TRBJ1-5	.	many	TGCAGTGCTAGAAATCAGCCCCAGCATTTT	CSARNQPQHF
TRBV10-3	TRBJ2-5	TRBD2	.	TGTGCCATCAGTGAGAGGTGGGGACTAGCGGGCCAAGAGACCCAGTACTTC	CAISERWGLAGQETQYF
TRBV10-3	TRBJ2-2	.	.	TGTGCCATCAGTGAGGCAGGTGGTTTGGCCGGGGAGCTGTTTTTT	CAISEAGGLAGELFF
TRBV7-8	TRBJ2-7	TRBD1	.	TGTGCCAGCAGACTACAGGGGGCGTCAGCCTACGAGCAGTACTTC	CASRLQGASAYEQYF
TRBV18	TRBJ1-1	.	.	TGTGCCAGCTCACCAACGGGGGCGATTGCTTTCTTT	CASSPTGAIAFF
TRBV29-1	TRBJ2-7	.	few	TGCAGCGTTGTGGGGGACTCCTACGAGCAGTACTTC	CSVVGDSYEQYF
TRBV27	TRBJ1-5	.	.	TGTGCCAGCAGTTCGGAGGGACGTGGACCTCAGCCCCAGCATTTT	CASSSEGRGPQPQHF
TRBV20-1	TRBJ2-1	.	few	TGCAGTGCGCCTTCTAGATACAATGAGCAGTTCTTC	CSAPSRYNEQFF
TRBV6-5	TRBJ2-7	TRBD2	.	TGTGCCAGCAGTTACCATCCAGCGGGGGCCCCCTCCGAGCAGTACTTC	CASSYHPAGAPSEQYF
TRBV29-1	TRBJ2-5	.	.	TGCAGCGTCGTGGTTCCGGGGGCTTACAATGAGCAGTACTTC	CSVVVPGAYNEQYF
TRBV10-3	TRBJ2-2	TRBD1	few	TGTGCCATCAGTACGGACAGGGTCTTAACCGGGGAGCTGTTTTTT	CAISTDRVLTGELFF
TRBV4-1	TRBJ1-6	TRBD1	.	TGCGCCAGCAGCCAACCGGGACAGCTAATTCAACCCCTCCACTTT	CASSQPGQLIQPLHF
TRBV20-1	TRBJ2-1	.	.	TGCAGTGCCAGGGAGGCCTTTCGTGATAATGAGCAGTTCTTC	CSAREAFRDNEQFF
TRBV27	TRBJ2-5	.	few	TGTGCCAGCGCTGGCTTGGTCGGATGGGAGACCCAGTACTTC	CASAGLVGWETQYF
TRBV5-1	TRBJ1-4	.	.	TGCGCCAGCAGCACTGCGGCCGGAGTGGAAAAACTGTTTTTT	CASSTAAGVEKLFF
TRBV20-1	TRBJ2-5	TRBD2	.	TGCAGTGCTAGAGATATCCTAGCGGGAGGAGAGACCCAGTACTTC	CSARDILAGGETQYF
TRBV7-9	TRBJ1-1	.	.	TGTGCCAGCAGCTTCTCCAAAAACAGGGTTACCGACAGAACACTGATAGCTTTCTTT	CASSFSKNRVTDRTLIAFF
TRBV10-3	TRBJ1-1	.	.	TGTGCCAGCAAAGTATTGGGGAACACTGAAGCTTTCTTT	CASKVLGNTEAFF